Listed below are T cell receptor beta chains from one sample, sequenced in a study of cytomegalovirus exposure and HLA in healthy donors. The method was immunoSEQ multiplex PCR; TCRdb's version includes in-frame clones alone and lacks a portion of them. The data hold hundreds of thousands of clones, with 86% observed a single time. The sequencing input was PBMCs. These receptors were obtained from a woman aged 18-30 years in good health and CMV-seronegative. The CDR3 runs from the conserved cysteine through the conserved F or W. The D gene is left open where the match is weak. A row's size may be missing; if present it is once, few, many or a size class.

size	V	D	J	DNA	CDR3
-	TRBV5-1	-	TRBJ2-5	TGCGCCAGCAGCTTGGCTTTGTTGGCTAGTCGATCGATAGCGCAAGAGACCCAGTACTTC	CASSLALLASRSIAQETQYF
-	TRBV30	-	TRBJ2-1	TGTGCCTGGAGTGTACGCGACAATGAGCAGTTCTTC	CAWSVRDNEQFF
-	TRBV7-3	-	TRBJ2-3	TGTGCCAGCAGCTCGCGCGGCGGTTCCACAGATACGCAGTATTTT	CASSSRGGSTDTQYF
-	TRBV4-1	-	TRBJ1-2	TGCGCCAGCAGCCAAGAGGGAGACTGGACCATGAGGGTAAACTATGGCTACACCTTC	CASSQEGDWTMRVNYGYTF
-	TRBV23-1	TRBD1	TRBJ2-2	TGCGCCGGTACCACGGGACAGGAATACACCGGGGAGCTGTTTTTT	CAGTTGQEYTGELFF
-	TRBV7-9	TRBD2	TRBJ2-7	TGTGCCAGCAGCTTAGCGGGACTAGCGGAACTCTCCTACGAGCAGTACTTC	CASSLAGLAELSYEQYF
-	TRBV5-4	-	TRBJ2-3	TGTGCCAGCAGCTTGGCGAGAACCTATCCTTCCACAGATACGCAGTATTTT	CASSLARTYPSTDTQYF
once	TRBV18	-	TRBJ2-1	TGTGCCAGCTCACCCCTCGGGGGATTGAATGAGCAGTTCTTC	CASSPLGGLNEQFF
-	TRBV9	TRBD1	TRBJ1-3	TGTGCCAGCAGCGCGGACAGGGGTCCTTCTGGAAACACCATATATTTT	CASSADRGPSGNTIYF
-	TRBV7-9	TRBD2	TRBJ2-4	TGTGCCAGCAGCTTAGAGGGGCCTAGCGGGAGTCGAGACATTCAGTACTTC	CASSLEGPSGSRDIQYF
once	TRBV19	TRBD2	TRBJ2-1	TGTGCCAGTAGTTGGACTAGCGGACTCAATGAGCAGTTCTTC	CASSWTSGLNEQFF
-	TRBV4-1	-	TRBJ1-2	TGCGCCAGCAGCCAAGATTCAGGGGATGGCTACACCTTC	CASSQDSGDGYTF
-	TRBV28	TRBD1	TRBJ2-3	TGTGCCAGCAGTTTAACGGTCAGGGGGATAACAAGCACAGATACGCAGTATTTT	CASSLTVRGITSTDTQYF
-	TRBV28	-	TRBJ2-7	TGTGCCAGCAGTCCAACCTATACTGGGGCGGCCTACGAGCAGTACTTC	CASSPTYTGAAYEQYF
once	TRBV7-2	-	TRBJ2-1	TGTGCCAGCAGCTTAGGCTACCTCGAGCAGTTCTTC	CASSLGYLEQFF
-	TRBV6-5	-	TRBJ2-7	TGTGCCAGCAGTTACGCCGGCGGGGTTGAGTCCTACGAGCAGTACTTC	CASSYAGGVESYEQYF
-	TRBV6-1	-	TRBJ2-7	TGTGCCAGCAGTGCGGTGGCGGGCAGCAGCTCCTACGAGCAGTACTTC	CASSAVAGSSSYEQYF
few	TRBV29-1	TRBD1	TRBJ1-5	TGCAGCGTCAGACAGGGGGAGAATCAGCCCCAGCATTTT	CSVRQGENQPQHF
-	TRBV10-3	-	TRBJ2-7	TGTGCCATCAGTGATCCTCCGGGGGAGTCCTACGAGCAGTACTTC	CAISDPPGESYEQYF
-	TRBV6-1	-	TRBJ2-3	TGTGCCAGCAGTGGGTCCAGGGGAGGCACAGATACGCAGTATTTT	CASSGSRGGTDTQYF
-	TRBV4-2	TRBD2	TRBJ2-7	TGTGCCAGCAGCCAAGATTCCGGGACTAGCGGGAGCGAGCAGTACTTC	CASSQDSGTSGSEQYF
-	TRBV5-1	TRBD1	TRBJ1-4	TGCGCCAGCAGCGCTGCAGGGGGCCTATCGGGGACTAATGAAAAACTGTTTTTT	CASSAAGGLSGTNEKLFF
-	TRBV6-7	-	TRBJ2-3	TGTGCCAGCAGTTACTCACAGACACACCTCGGCCCAGATACGCAGTATTTT	CASSYSQTHLGPDTQYF
-	TRBV7-2	-	TRBJ1-1	TGTGCCAGCCGAACTTCGCCCACAGGGAACACTGAAGCTTTCTTT	CASRTSPTGNTEAFF
-	TRBV14	TRBD2	TRBJ2-7	TGTGCCAGCAGCCAAGCAATCTCTAGCGGTTCCTACGAGCAGTACTTC	CASSQAISSGSYEQYF
-	TRBV9	TRBD2	TRBJ2-3	TGTGCCAGCAGCTCCGGGACTAGGCGAACAGATACGCAGTATTTT	CASSSGTRRTDTQYF
-	TRBV5-8	TRBD1	TRBJ1-5	TGTGCCAGCAGCCTGGGACAGGTCTTCAATCAGCCCCAGCATTTT	CASSLGQVFNQPQHF
-	TRBV27	TRBD2	TRBJ2-1	TGTGCCAGCAGCTGGGCAGGGCGGGGGTTTGAGCAGTTCTTC	CASSWAGRGFEQFF
-	TRBV7-7	-	TRBJ2-1	TGTGCCAGCAGCCAAAGCCTAGGTCGACTATACAATGAGCAGTTCTTC	CASSQSLGRLYNEQFF
-	TRBV28	TRBD1	TRBJ1-2	TGTGCCAGCAGTTCGACTCGGACAGGGGACGGCTACACCTTC	CASSSTRTGDGYTF
-	TRBV5-1	TRBD2	TRBJ2-3	TGCGCCAGCAGCTTGGGACGCGGGGGGGCACCAGATACGCAGTATTTT	CASSLGRGGAPDTQYF
-	TRBV6-4	-	TRBJ1-2	TGTGCCAGCAGTGACTCGGGGCGAGGCTACACCTTC	CASSDSGRGYTF
-	TRBV11-2	-	TRBJ2-2	TGTGCCAGCAGCTTAGTTAAGAGCAGGGCCGGGGAGCTGTTTTTT	CASSLVKSRAGELFF
-	TRBV7-9	TRBD1	TRBJ1-2	TGTGCCAGCAGCAACGGGACAGGGCGCGGCTACACCTTC	CASSNGTGRGYTF
-	TRBV7-6	-	TRBJ2-7	TGTGCCAGCAGCGAGGGCCAGGGGACCTACGAGCAGTACTTC	CASSEGQGTYEQYF
-	TRBV5-4	-	TRBJ2-5	TGTGCCAGCAGCTCCCGACTCATCGGTCCTCAAGAGACCCAGTACTTC	CASSSRLIGPQETQYF
-	TRBV5-1	-	TRBJ1-6	TGCGCCAGCAGCTTGGAAGGGGCAGAGAGCTCCTATAATTCACCCCTCCACTTT	CASSLEGAESSYNSPLHF
-	TRBV28	-	TRBJ1-1	TGTGCCAGCAGTTCACGACAGTTTAACACTGAAGCTTTCTTT	CASSSRQFNTEAFF
-	TRBV27	-	TRBJ1-6	TGTGCCAGCAGGGGGCGTCATCTTGATAATTCACCCCTCCACTTT	CASRGRHLDNSPLHF
-	TRBV5-1	TRBD2	TRBJ2-3	TGCGCCAGCAGCCAAGGGACTAGCGGGGGGCGCACAGATACGCAGTATTTT	CASSQGTSGGRTDTQYF